This T cell receptor (beta chain) was identified during a study of T cell responses to AZD1222 COVID-19 vaccine. Germline V lookup: CDR1 MNHEY, CDR2 SVGAGI. The CDR3 runs 12 residues. Trimming cost V 0 bases and J 5 bases, with 4 bases left between them. General observations from the study: Baseline serology detected seropositivity in only six or seven AZD1222 recipients. No day 14 peak samples; only post-peak repertoires were characterized. Most donors were white British and more were female, and clonal diversity was possibly underestimated.

As regards this clone: What it recognizes is unknown.

TCRdb keeps only in-frame clones here, not all; method: immunoSEQ multiplex PCR. The data show about 150,000 clones, with 87% seen just once and around 3% held by the top ten. This specimen consisted of peripheral blood, obtained on day 0 of AZD1222 vaccination. This sequence originates from an adult in good health. The rearrangement joins TRBV6-5 to TRBJ1-1; no clear D. The CDR3 loop reads CASSYSTTEAFF. CDR3 sequence (DNA): TGTGCCAGCAGTTACTCGACGACTGAAGCTTTCTTT.